This T cell receptor beta chain was observed in a study of shared clonotypes between healthy human individuals. Overall study results and limits: Non-shared clonotypes had lower generation probabilities than clonotypes shared by all four sorted-subset donors.

Trimming pared 6 bases from V and 2 bases from J, leaving 11 bases between. The V gene's germline CDR1 is MNHEY and CDR2 SVGAGI. The CDR3 consists of 14 residues. Produced via immunoSEQ multiplex PCR; TCRdb's table is partial and in-frame only. The table has about 2.3 million clones, around 90% seen once. This clone was recorded only once. Its antigen is unknown. V is TRBV6-5 and J is TRBJ1-3, with TRBD1 as a possible D gene (6 bases). Sequenced sample: naive CD4+ T cells from PBMCs. Regarding subset: CD45RA+ positively selected. The TCR was taken from a man between 18 and 29 years old in good health. Some clones in this sample may be carry-over from other donors' samples. CDR3 coding DNA: TGTGCCAGCAGGAGCCAGGGGACTGGAAACACCATATATTTT. Translation gives CASRSQGTGNTIYF.